Following are 31 T cell receptor beta chains from one sample sequenced in a study of shared clonotypes between healthy human individuals. Assay used: immunoSEQ multiplex PCR; TCRdb lists only in-frame clones, some missing. The profile shows millions of clones, about 95% of them singletons. The specimen was naive CD4+ T cells sorted from blood. The subset denotes: CD45RA+ positively selected. These receptors originate from a man between 18 and 29 years old in good health.

A word on this clone: Other nucleotide sequences in the sample specify the same CDR3. CDR3 protein: CASSGGTGSYEQYF. For the CDR3, the DNA is TGTGCCAGCAGTGGTGGGACAGGGTCCTACGAGCAGTACTTC. V usage is TRBV2 and J usage is TRBJ2-7; 9 bases agree with TRBD1. J lost 1 base, V lost 4 bases, and 2 bases had no gene match. This CDR3 is built from 14 residues. Germline V gene data show CDR1 as SNHLY and CDR2 as FYNNEI. Combining the CDR3 with reference TRBV2 and TRBJ2-7 gives the whole variable domain EPEVTQTPSHQVTQMGQEVILRCVPISNHLYFYWYRQILGQKVEFLVSFYNNEISEKSEIFDDQFSVERPDGSNFTLKIRSTKLEDSAMYFCASSGGTGSYEQYFGPGTRLTVT.

The CDR3 spells CASSLVTSGLTGELFF. In DNA form, the CDR3 reads TGTGCCAGCAGCTTAGTGACTAGCGGACTCACCGGGGAGCTGTTTTTT. The chain carries TRBV7-6 and TRBJ2-2, with TRBD2 matching 9 bases. Trimming removed 1 base from V and 4 bases from J; junction bases left unmatched: 4. The CDR3 sequence is 16 residues long. Germline lookup yields CDR1 SGHVS and CDR2 FNYEAQ.

The chain carries TRBV18 and TRBJ2-7, with TRBD2 matching 7 bases. Germline CDR1 reads KGHSH; CDR2 reads LQKENI. V shed 2 bases and J 3 bases; nucleotides not matched to a gene: 7. CDR3 size: 15 residues. CDR3 in amino acids: CASSPLPSGNYEQYF. CDR3 coding DNA: TGTGCCAGCTCACCATTGCCTAGCGGAAACTACGAGCAGTACTTC.

V gene TRBV4-1 combines with J gene TRBJ1-4; 7 bases align to TRBD1. CDR3 size: 15 residues. V lost 1 base and J lost 12; bases outside the gene matches: 11. The germline CDR1 and CDR2 sequences are MGHRA and YSYEKL. CDR3 sequence (DNA): TGCGCCAGCAGCCAAGTCGGGACAGCACCTGGGGAACTGTTTTTT. It specifies CASSQVGTAPGELFF.

The rearrangement joins TRBV15 to TRBJ2-5; 7 bases map to TRBD2. The CDR3 is 15 residues long. From germline, CDR1 is LNHNV and CDR2 YYDKDF (reference sequence). The ends lost 0 bases at V and 4 bases at J; junction bases unmatched: 5. The CDR3: CATSRDVWEGETQYF. In nucleotides, the CDR3 is TGTGCCACCAGCAGAGACGTATGGGAGGGAGAGACCCAGTACTTC.

V gene TRBV5-6 combines with J gene TRBJ1-6; D is uncertain. From germline, CDR1 is SGHDT and CDR2 YYEEEE. Trimming removed 1 base from V and 7 bases from J, with 12 bases in between. This CDR3 has 15 residues. CDR3 residues: CASSLRAYQNSPLHF. The CDR3 DNA reads TGTGCCAGCAGCTTGCGTGCATACCAGAATTCACCCCTCCACTTT.

V gene TRBV4-3 combines with J gene TRBJ2-5; D possibly corresponds to TRBD1 (6 bases). Germline CDR1 is LGHNA and CDR2 is YSLEER. Trimming shortened V by 2 bases and J by 4 bases, and 8 bases separated the two germline ends. This CDR3 is built from 13 residues. The CDR3 spells CASSQLQGETQYF. The CDR3 coding sequence is TGCGCCAGCAGCCAATTACAGGGAGAGACCCAGTACTTC.

The rearrangement links TRBV30 to TRBJ2-3; D is possibly TRBD1 (6 bases). Trimming shortened V by 2 bases and J by 1 base, and 13 bases separated the two germline ends. This CDR3 has 15 amino acids. CDR1 and CDR2 from the germline V gene are GTSNPN and SVGIG (reference sequence). CDR3 region: CAWSPVQGGTDTQYF. The CDR3 DNA sequence: TGTGCCTGGAGTCCAGTACAGGGAGGCACAGATACGCAGTATTTT.

V usage is TRBV27 and J usage is TRBJ2-2; TRBD1 matches 7 bases. V was pared by 9 bases and J by 6 bases, with 4 bases of the junction left unmatched. CDR3 length equals 12 residues. Germline V gene lookup returns CDR1 MNHEY and CDR2 SMNVEV (reference sequence). CDR3 residues: CASSTGAGELFF. The CDR3 bases are TGTGCCAGTTCTACAGGGGCCGGGGAGCTGTTTTTT.

This rearrangement joins TRBV6-1 to TRBJ1-6; 8 nucleotides align to TRBD1. This CDR3 comprises 15 residues. The ends lost 0 bases at V and 7 bases at J; junction bases unmatched: 2. CDR1 and CDR2 from the germline V gene are MNHNS and SASEGT. CDR3 sequence reads: CASSEADRGNSPLHF. CDR3 sequence (DNA): TGTGCCAGCAGTGAAGCAGACAGGGGCAATTCACCCCTCCACTTT.

Notes on this clone: Additional DNA sequences in this sample encode the identical CDR3. This rearrangement joins TRBV9 to TRBJ1-5; no clear D. From germline, CDR1 is SGDLS and CDR2 YYNGEE. V gave up 0 bases and J gave up 6 bases, with 10 bases separating them. The CDR3 has 14 amino acids. The CDR3 sequence is CASSVGGSGQPQHF. The CDR3, as DNA: TGTGCCAGCAGCGTAGGGGGATCCGGTCAGCCCCAGCATTTT.

The chain uses TRBV5-4 and TRBJ2-1; 9 bases match TRBD2. CDR1 SGHNT and CDR2 YYREEE come from the germline V gene (reference sequence). With 4 bases clipped from V and 8 bases from J, the junction kept 13 bases outside the gene matches. The CDR3 has 16 residues. This CDR3 is CASSPAGLAGYDEQFF. DNA of the CDR3: TGTGCCAGCAGCCCCGCAGGGCTAGCGGGGTACGATGAGCAGTTCTTC.

In nucleotides, the CDR3 is TGTGCCAGCAGTTACTTCCTAGCGGGGACCGGGGAGCTGTTTTTT. Translating gives CASSYFLAGTGELFF. This chain joins TRBV6-6 and TRBJ2-2; 9 nucleotides line up with TRBD2. V lost 1 base and J lost 5; bases outside the gene matches: 2. Germline values: CDR1 MNHNY, CDR2 SVGAGI (reference sequence). The CDR3 runs to 15 residues.

J is TRBJ2-5 and V is TRBV7-9; D is uncertain. The CDR3 sequence is 11 residues long. CDR1 is SEHNR and CDR2 is FQNEAQ in the germline V gene (reference sequence). Trimming pared 0 bases from V and 8 bases from J, leaving 4 bases between. The CDR3: CASSLAPTQYF. CDR3 DNA: TGTGCCAGCAGCTTAGCACCAACCCAGTACTTC.

This clone was seen more than once but under ten times. Other DNA sequences in this sample translate to the same CDR3. The V call is TRBV30, the J call TRBJ2-7; D remains ambiguous. Germline CDR1 and CDR2: GTSNPN and SVGIG (reference sequence). V shed 0 bases and J shed 2 bases, with 5 bases lying between them. The CDR3 is 12 amino acids. In DNA, the CDR3 is TGTGCCTGGAGTGTATCCCCCTACGAGCAGTACTTC. The encoded protein is CAWSVSPYEQYF.

This chain links TRBV2 with TRBJ2-7; D uncertain. This CDR3 is 16 amino acids long. The ends were cut back, 5 bases at V and 0 bases at J, with 17 bases in the middle. Germline V lookup: CDR1 SNHLY, CDR2 FYNNEI. This CDR3 is CASSSTYSISSYEQYF. CDR3 nucleotide sequence: TGTGCCAGCAGTTCGACCTACAGTATTAGCTCCTACGAGCAGTACTTC. The whole variable domain, filled in from reference TRBV2 and TRBJ2-7, reads EPEVTQTPSHQVTQMGQEVILRCVPISNHLYFYWYRQILGQKVEFLVSFYNNEISEKSEIFDDQFSVERPDGSNFTLKIRSTKLEDSAMYFCASSSTYSISSYEQYFGPGTRLTVT.

The CDR3 region is CSVRDISEAFF. The CDR3 bases are TGCAGCGTCAGGGATATTTCTGAAGCTTTCTTT. The chain links TRBV29-1 to TRBJ1-1, with a weak D call TRBD1 (5 bases). The CDR3 totals 11 residues. Germline V gene lookup returns CDR1 SQVTM and CDR2 ANQGSEA. V was clipped by 6 bases and J by 6 bases, with 11 bases between them. The full variable domain, in which reference TRBV29-1 and TRBJ1-1 provide the parts outside the CDR3, is SAVISQKPSRDICQRGTSLTIQCQVDSQVTMMFWYRQQPGQSLTLIATANQGSEATYESGFVIDKFPISRPNLTFSTLTVSNMSPEDSSIYLCSVRDISEAFFGQGTRLTVV.

The chain couples TRBV10-3 to TRBJ2-6; possibly TRBD2 for D (5 bases). Trimming removed 10 bases at V and 0 bases at J, with 13 bases between. Germline V gene data show CDR1 as ENHRY and CDR2 as SYGVKD. CDR3 size: 15 residues. The CDR3 here is CATSGGPSGANVLTF. For the CDR3, the DNA is TGTGCCACGTCAGGAGGTCCCTCTGGGGCCAACGTCCTGACTTTC.

The chain is built from TRBV6-1 and TRBJ2-7, with TRBD1 identical over 8 bases. The germline V gene has CDR1 MNHNS and CDR2 SASEGT. Trimming at V came to 3 bases and at J to 2 bases, leaving 6 bases not matched to a gene. The CDR3 is 15 residues long. CDR3 sequence reads: CASSERTGNTYEQYF. The CDR3 DNA follows: TGTGCCAGCAGTGAGCGGACAGGGAACACCTACGAGCAGTACTTC.

J is TRBJ1-3 and V is TRBV6-6, with D maybe TRBD1 (6 bases). The CDR3 loop spans 16 amino acids. Trimming left V 2 bases short and J 3 bases short, with 14 bases between. CDR1 and CDR2 (germline): MNHNY, SVGAGI (reference sequence). CDR3 coding DNA: TGTGCCAGCAGTTACGTACAGGGTAGTAATGGAAACACCATATATTTT. This codes for CASSYVQGSNGNTIYF.

J is TRBJ1-6 and V is TRBV9; D gene ambiguous. V was clipped by 0 bases and J by 9 bases, with 10 bases between them. The CDR3 has 14 amino acids. Germline assignment: CDR1 SGDLS and CDR2 YYNGEE. This CDR3 is CASSVERVSSPLHF. The CDR3 DNA sequence: TGTGCCAGCAGCGTAGAAAGGGTTAGTTCACCCCTCCACTTT.

The gene calls are TRBV5-1 and TRBJ1-4; 10 bases are a match to TRBD1. This CDR3 comprises 15 residues. Germline V gives CDR1 SGHRS, CDR2 YFSETQ. Trimming at V came to 2 bases and at J to 5 bases, leaving 3 bases not matched to a gene. The CDR3 DNA reads TGCGCCAGCAGCTTCTCGGACAGGGGGAATGAAAAACTGTTTTTT. Its translation: CASSFSDRGNEKLFF.

The chain joins TRBV11-2 to TRBJ2-6, with D possibly being TRBD1 (6 bases). The CDR3 loop spans 18 amino acids. Per germline, CDR1 SGHAT and CDR2 FQNNGV. With 1 base removed from V and 0 bases from J, the gap between germline ends came to 13 bases. This chain's CDR3 is CASSLGFDRTSGANVLTF. The CDR3 DNA sequence: TGTGCCAGCAGCTTAGGGTTCGACAGGACCTCTGGGGCCAACGTCCTGACTTTC.

The chain couples TRBV6-1 to TRBJ1-5, with TRBD1 matching 7 bases. The V segment lost 5 bases and the J segment 7 bases; nucleotides outside the gene matches: 8. Germline V gene lookup returns CDR1 MNHNS and CDR2 SASEGT. The CDR3 is 14 residues long. CDR3 loop: CASSQGQAWQPQHF. For the CDR3, the DNA is TGTGCCAGCAGTCAAGGACAGGCATGGCAGCCCCAGCATTTT.

The chain uses TRBV7-9 and TRBJ1-2, with D hard to call. Germline-derived CDR1 and CDR2 are SEHNR and FQNEAQ (reference sequence). This CDR3 region has 12 residues. V lost 5 bases and J 13 bases, leaving 17 bases between the germline ends. The CDR3 sequence: CASSQPASISTF. The CDR3 DNA reads as TGTGCCAGCAGCCAACCTGCCTCTATTAGCACCTTC.

The rearrangement links TRBV2 to TRBJ2-3, with a tentative D call TRBD2 (6 bases). Trimming pared 4 bases from V and 4 bases from J, leaving 21 bases between. Per the germline V gene, CDR1 is SNHLY and CDR2 is FYNNEI. The CDR3 is 17 residues long. CDR3 nucleotide sequence: TGTGCCAGCAGTGGACTAGTACATTCCCCTTTGTCAGATACGCAGTATTTT. It yields the protein CASSGLVHSPLSDTQYF.

The chain recombines TRBV5-6 with TRBJ1-1, with TRBD1 identical over 7 bases. The CDR3 totals 12 residues. The J segment lost 7 bases and the V segment lost 3 bases, leaving 3 bases of the junction unmatched. Germline V gene sequence: CDR1 SGHDT, CDR2 YYEEEE. In DNA form, the CDR3 reads TGTGCCAGCAGCTCCCGGACAGGTGAAGCTTTCTTT. It specifies CASSSRTGEAFF.

As regards this clone: In the same sample, other DNA sequences code for this CDR3. The V gene is TRBV5-1, the J gene TRBJ2-5; D gene ambiguous. The CDR3 consists of 14 residues. CDR1 and CDR2 (germline): SGHRS, YFSETQ. Trimming removed 0 bases from V and 3 bases from J, with 9 bases in between. The CDR3: CASSLVGGKETQYF. The CDR3 DNA is TGCGCCAGCAGCTTGGTAGGTGGTAAAGAGACCCAGTACTTC.

This chain uses TRBV6-6 with TRBJ1-3; a weak D match, TRBD1 (6 bases). V was pared by 4 bases and J by 7 bases, with 11 bases between. CDR1 and CDR2 from the germline V gene are MNHNY and SVGAGI (reference sequence). CDR3 length: 13 amino acids. The CDR3 reads CASSLDQGNTIYF. CDR3 coding DNA: TGTGCCAGCAGTTTAGATCAGGGGAACACCATATATTTT.

The chain is built from TRBV5-4 and TRBJ1-6; D not certain. Germline CDR1 and CDR2: SGHNT and YYREEE (reference sequence). The CDR3 spans 17 residues. V was shortened by 4 bases and J by 6 bases, with 20 bases between the two germline ends. The CDR3 nucleotides read TGTGCCAGCAGCGCCGGGTTGGGCAGAGCTATTAATTCACCCCTCCACTTT. Encoded protein: CASSAGLGRAINSPLHF.

This chain links TRBV9 with TRBJ1-2; possibly TRBD1 for D (6 bases). V was clipped by 1 base and J by 5 bases, with 9 bases between them. CDR1 and CDR2 (germline): SGDLS, YYNGEE. CDR3 length: 13 amino acids. CDR3: CASSVLGGYGYTF. CDR3 coding DNA: TGTGCCAGCAGCGTATTAGGGGGGTATGGCTACACCTTC.